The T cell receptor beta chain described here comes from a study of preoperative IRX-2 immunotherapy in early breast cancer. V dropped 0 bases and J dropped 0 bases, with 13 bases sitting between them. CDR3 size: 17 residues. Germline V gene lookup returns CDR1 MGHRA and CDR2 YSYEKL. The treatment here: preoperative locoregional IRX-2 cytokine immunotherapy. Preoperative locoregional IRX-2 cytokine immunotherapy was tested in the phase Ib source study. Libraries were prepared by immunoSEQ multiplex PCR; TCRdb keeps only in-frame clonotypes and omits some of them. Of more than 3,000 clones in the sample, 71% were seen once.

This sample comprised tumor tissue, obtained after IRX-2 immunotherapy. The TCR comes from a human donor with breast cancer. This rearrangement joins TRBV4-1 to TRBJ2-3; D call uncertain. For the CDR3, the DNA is TGCGCCAGCAGCCAAGATATGTACACCTCTAGCACAGATACGCAGTATTTT. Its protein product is CASSQDMYTSSTDTQYF.